This T cell receptor (beta chain) comes out of a study of blood T cells in healthy people across ages. General study results and limits: Per million T cells, TCR beta diversity dropped roughly linearly as age increased. There was a strong correlation between TCR beta diversity and naive T cell percentage.

Of note for this clonotype: As yet, its antigen is unknown.

The ends lost 1 base at V and 1 base at J; junction bases unmatched: 7. The germline CDR1 and CDR2 sequences are MGHRA and YSYEKL. CDR3 size: 17 residues. Using a J-beta primer mix together with a sample-barcoded 5' primer, a second PCR was run for about 6 to 12 cycles. TCRdb fed the 5' RACE reads into MiXCR, producing one record per CDR3 protein. The sample consists of roughly 2 million distinct CDR3 sequences, about 50% of them appearing once. The sample taken for sequencing was blood. This chain uses TRBV4-1 with TRBJ1-2, with TRBD1 identical over 9 bases. The clonotype comes from a woman between 40 and 55 years old in good health. The chain's CDR3 is CASSQAEDRGDNYGYTF. The CDR3 region has the DNA TGCGCCAGCAGCCAAGCTGAGGACAGGGGAGATAACTATGGCTACACCTTC.